Listed here are 11 T cell receptor beta chains from one sample, sequenced in a study of T-cell memory formation after mild COVID-19. TCRdb reprocessed the 5' RACE reads with MiXCR, giving one entry per CDR3 protein. The data hold around 36,000 distinct CDR3 sequences, with around 10% observed a single time. Material: PBMCs or a T cell subset sorted from them (not recorded which). Receptors were obtained from a man younger than 30 who had mild COVID-19 (a few samples of this study predate the infection). Cell type and time point are not known.

This clonotype was recorded many times. V gene TRBV7-2 combines with J gene TRBJ2-5, with D maybe TRBD1 (5 bases). Germline CDR1 and CDR2: SGHTA and FQGNSA. Trimming shortened V by 3 bases and J by 0 bases, and 8 bases separated the two germline ends. CDR3 length equals 14 residues. CDR3 in amino acids: CASSLTAYQETQYF. The CDR3, as DNA: TGTGCCAGCAGCTTGACAGCCTACCAAGAGACCCAGTACTTC.

This clonotype was counted at least ten times. CDR3 sequence reads: CASSLRMNTEAFF. CDR3 DNA sequence: TGCGCCAGCAGCCTACGGATGAACACTGAAGCTTTCTTT. The chain combines TRBV4-1 with TRBJ1-1; D is unresolved. Germline-derived CDR1 and CDR2 are MGHRA and YSYEKL. CDR3 length equals 13 residues. Trimming removed 4 bases at V and 0 bases at J, with 6 bases between.

This clonotype was counted many times. As DNA, the CDR3 is TGTGCCAGCAGCCTCGGGACTAGCGTTAATGAGCAGTTCTTC. This codes for CASSLGTSVNEQFF. V usage is TRBV7-3 and J usage is TRBJ2-1; 10 bases fit TRBD2. The CDR3 has 14 amino acids. CDR1 and CDR2 (germline): SGHTA, FQGTGA. Trimming took 5 bases from V and 7 from J; bases not matched to a gene: 5.

This clonotype was counted many times. The chain couples TRBV4-1 to TRBJ1-6; 7 bases align to TRBD1. CDR1 is MGHRA and CDR2 is YSYEKL in the germline V gene. The CDR3 is made up of 17 amino acids. Losses at the gene ends were 2 bases for V and 3 bases for J; bases not matched to a gene: 7. CDR3 DNA sequence: TGCGCCAGCAGCCAATTTATTACAGGGGACTATAATTCACCCCTCCACTTT. It is translated as CASSQFITGDYNSPLHF.

This clonotype was picked up many times. The chain links TRBV6-1 to TRBJ1-4; 7 nucleotides agree with TRBD1. The V and J ends lost 5 bases and 10 bases, in that order; junction bases with no gene match: 10. The CDR3 runs 14 residues. CDR1 is MNHNS and CDR2 is SASEGT in the germline V gene. The CDR3 is CASSPDRETGKLFF. The CDR3 bases are TGTGCCAGCAGTCCCGACAGGGAAACCGGAAAACTGTTTTTT.

This clonotype was counted many times. The chain uses TRBV9 and TRBJ1-5, with D perhaps TRBD1 (5 bases). CDR1 SGDLS and CDR2 YYNGEE come from the germline V gene. This CDR3 comprises 18 residues. Trimming left V 6 bases short and J 4 bases short, with 26 bases between. The CDR3 DNA reads as TGTGCCAGCACCGAGGTGTACCTGGGTGGGGCCCTTAATCAGCCCCAGCATTTT. Encoded protein: CASTEVYLGGALNQPQHF.

Regarding this clonotype: Being one base from a much bigger clone, this may be a read error. The chain employs TRBV27 and TRBJ2-7; D call uncertain. This CDR3 spans 10 amino acids. Germline CDR1 is MNHEY and CDR2 is SMNVEV (reference sequence). V was pared by 10 bases and J by 2 bases, with 6 bases between. CDR3 region: CAIGPYEQYF. CDR3 sequence (DNA): TGTGCCATCGGCCCCTACGAGCAGTACTTC.

This clonotype has a count of ten or more. The CDR3, as DNA: TGTGCCAGCAGCTTAGGGGTGGGACAGTTGAATACGCAGTATTTT. Translation gives CASSLGVGQLNTQYF. The gene calls are TRBV7-6 and TRBJ2-3, with 7 bases aligning to TRBD1. This CDR3 contains 15 residues. Per germline, CDR1 SGHVS and CDR2 FNYEAQ. V was pared by 1 base and J by 7 bases, with 8 bases of the junction left unmatched.

J is TRBJ2-7 and V is TRBV28; D is possibly TRBD1 (5 bases). CDR3 length: 14 amino acids. Trimming took 5 bases from V and 2 from J, leaving 13 bases between them. From germline, CDR1 is MDHEN and CDR2 SYDVKM. The CDR3 DNA sequence: TGTGCCAGCAGTCTCCCCCGGACACCCTACGAGCAGTACGTC. Amino acids: CASSLPRTPYEQYV.

This clonotype was counted between two and nine times. An end of the junction does not agree with germline; a read error may underlie this. CDR3 sequence (DNA): TGTGCCAGCAGTTATCGGGACAGGGCCTACTCTGGGGCAAACGTCCTGACTTTC. It is translated as CASSYRDRAYSGANVLTF. This chain uses TRBV6-2 or TRBV6-3 with TRBJ2-6, with 9 nucleotides matching TRBD1. Germline CDR1 is MNHEY and CDR2 is SVGEGT. The CDR3 is 18 residues long.

The chain combines TRBV12-2 with TRBJ2-1; the D call TRBD2 from the table was never checked on the DNA. TRBV12-2 is described as a pseudogene. The CDR3 is 17 residues long. The CDR3: CASRLDPREQPPAGQFF. In DNA, the CDR3 is TGTGCAAGTCGCTTAGATCCCCGTGAGCAGCCACCCGCGGGGCAGTTCTTC.